The rows below give T cell receptor beta chains drawn from one sample of a study of T cells in Graves' hyperthyroidism and ophthalmopathy. A single record per CDR3 protein comes from TCRdb applying MiXCR to the multiplex PCR reads. The top ten clones hold roughly 15% of a sample with 500,000 to 650,000 distinct CDR3 sequences, 15% to 20% of them seen once. Source material: blood. The receptor set was obtained from a young woman with Graves' ophthalmopathy. CDR3s include the opening cysteine and the closing phenylalanine or tryptophan. The D gene is left open where the match is weak. Clone sizes are given selectively: once, few, many, or a class where the clone is expanded.

TRBV27	TRBJ2-6	few	NA	TGTGCCAGCAGTGCCTCTGGGGCCAACGTCCTGACTTTC	CASSASGANVLTF
TRBV28	TRBJ1-4	few	TRBD1	TGTGCCAGCAGTTTATGGGGGGGCAGGGGGGGTGAAAAACTGTTTTTT	CASSLWGGRGGEKLFF
TRBV6-1	TRBJ2-5	many	TRBD2	TGTGCCAGCAGTTCGCCGGGAGGGGACGGTAGGGAGACCCAGTACTTC	CASSSPGGDGRETQYF
TRBV2	TRBJ1-6	once	TRBD1	TGTGCCAGCAGGGGACAGGGGGAAGGTTCACCCCTCCACTTT	CASRGQGEGSPLHF
TRBV7-8	TRBJ1-1	many	NA	TGTGCCAGCAGCGGATCCGACACGATGAACACTGAAGCTTTCTTT	CASSGSDTMNTEAFF
TRBV20-1	TRBJ1-1	few	NA	TGCAGTGCTGGTCCGGGACATCCAAAGAACACTGAAGCTTTCTTT	CSAGPGHPKNTEAFF
TRBV20-1	TRBJ2-1	many	NA	TGCAGTGCTAGAGATCCCGGGAACTCCTACAATGAGCAGTTCTTC	CSARDPGNSYNEQFF
TRBV20-1	TRBJ2-1	many	TRBD2	TGCAGTGCTAGTAGCGGGGTCTACAATGAGCAGTTCTTC	CSASSGVYNEQFF
TRBV11-2	TRBJ1-1	few	NA	TGTGCCAGCAGCCCCCTCCTGAACACTGAAGCTCTCTTT	CASSPLLNTEALF
TRBV7-8	TRBJ2-1	NA	TRBD2	TGTGCCAGCAGCCCCGGTCGAACTAGCGGGGGTTACAATGAGCAGTTCTTC	CASSPGRTSGGYNEQFF
TRBV27	TRBJ1-2	many	NA	TGTGCCAGCAGTCTCAAGGGTTGGACGGCTGGCTACACCTTC	CASSLKGWTAGYTF
TRBV6-2/TRBV6-3	TRBJ1-2	few	NA	TGTGCCAGCAGTTACTTTTGGGTGGCGCAAGTACCCTATGGCTACACCTTC	CASSYFWVAQVPYGYTF
TRBV18	TRBJ2-5	few	NA	TGTGCCAGCTCACCCCGAGAGGGGGGTGGCGAGACCCAGTACTTC	CASSPREGGGETQYF
TRBV18	TRBJ1-1	many	NA	TGTGCCAGCTCACCGTTCCAGACAATGAACACTGAAGCTTTCTTT	CASSPFQTMNTEAFF
TRBV2	TRBJ2-2	many	TRBD1	TGTGCCAGCAAGGTGGACAGGGGGAACACCGGGGAGCTGTTTTTT	CASKVDRGNTGELFF
TRBV6-1	TRBJ1-6	NA	NA	TGTGCCAGCACGGGCAGTGATAATTCACCCCTCCACTTT	CASTGSDNSPLHF
TRBV29-1	TRBJ2-1	NA	TRBD2	TGCAGCGTTGAAGATCTCTCCGTAGCGGGAAACCCTTCTTCCTACAATGAGCAGTTCTTC	CSVEDLSVAGNPSSYNEQFF
TRBV20-1	TRBJ2-1	NA	NA	TGCAGTGCTAGTATGCGGAGGAGCTCCTACAATGAGCAGTTCTTC	CSASMRRSSYNEQFF
TRBV11-2	TRBJ1-2	many	TRBD1	TGTGCCAGCAGCTTAGACCCCGGACAGGGCTATGGCTACACCTTC	CASSLDPGQGYGYTF
TRBV7-9	TRBJ1-2	NA	NA	TGTGCCAGCAGCTTAGCGACCAACTATGGCTACACCTTC	CASSLATNYGYTF
TRBV3-1	TRBJ2-2	many	NA	TGTGCCAGCAGCCCGACGGGGGCTGGAGGCGGGGAGCTGTTTTTT	CASSPTGAGGGELFF
TRBV12-3/TRBV12-4	TRBJ2-5	once	NA	TGTACCAGCAGTTTTGGGTATGGACAGACCCAGTACTTC	CTSSFGYGQTQYF
TRBV3-1	TRBJ1-3	many	NA	TGTGCCAGCAGCCAAGATAGGAGCCAGGGACTCTCTGGAAACACCATATATTTT	CASSQDRSQGLSGNTIYF